The clone carrying this T cell receptor (beta chain) was recorded only once. Profiling relied on immunoSEQ multiplex PCR, and the TCRdb table lists in-frame clones only, not all of them. The sample shows 95,000 to 100,000 clones, around 90% of them seen only once. Germline V gives CDR1 MNHEY, CDR2 SMNVEV (reference sequence). V dropped 5 bases and J dropped 2; count of bases not matched to a gene: 12. The CDR3 length is 18 residues. These data are taken from a study of T cell changes during pregnancy in multiple sclerosis. Sequenced material: peripheral blood, taken in the second trimester of pregnancy. This TCR was recovered from a female donor with multiple sclerosis, enrolled in a pregnancy study. The chain is built from TRBV27 and TRBJ2-6; TRBD1 aligns across 7 bases. In DNA, the CDR3 is TGTGCCAGCAGTCGCCGACAGGGAACCGCCCCTGGGGCCAACGTCCTGACTTTC. It is translated as CASSRRQGTAPGANVLTF.